The 9 T cell receptor beta chains in this list originate from one sample, sequenced in a study of radiotherapy plus CTLA-4 blockade in lung cancer. TCRdb's table, derived via immunoSEQ multiplex PCR, lists solely in-frame clones and lacks some. The sample records about 85,000 clones, approximately 83% being singletons. Sequencing used peripheral blood, obtained from a patient treated with radiotherapy plus ipilimumab. The receptor set was obtained from a human donor with non-small cell lung cancer who had a partial response to radiotherapy plus ipilimumab.

The gene calls are TRBV27 and TRBJ2-3, with 8 bases matching TRBD2. After removal of 6 bases from V and 5 bases from J, the junction contained 7 bases not matched to a gene. The CDR3 totals 14 residues. CDR1 is MNHEY, CDR2 SMNVEV, per germline (reference sequence). Here the CDR3 reads CASSGLAGVDTQYF. Here the CDR3 DNA reads TGTGCCAGCAGCGGACTAGCAGGGGTAGATACGCAGTATTTT.

This clone was recorded once. The V and J genes are TRBV5-1 and TRBJ1-1; 9 bases agree with TRBD1. Germline assignment: CDR1 SGHRS and CDR2 YFSETQ. The trim removed 4 bases at V and 5 bases at J, leaving 6 bases unmatched. The CDR3 totals 14 residues. This chain's CDR3 is CASSLYDRGTEAFF. CDR3 DNA: TGCGCCAGCAGCCTATATGACAGGGGGACTGAAGCTTTCTTT.

This clone occurred a few times. The genes are TRBV6-5 and TRBJ1-2, with TRBD1 as a possible D gene (6 bases). The germline V and J ends were trimmed by 9 bases and 6 bases, with 20 bases remaining between them. Germline assignment: CDR1 MNHEY and CDR2 SVGAGI. This CDR3 is built from 14 residues. The CDR3 is CASKRDTVPHGYTF. The CDR3 coding sequence is TGTGCCAGTAAAAGGGACACCGTTCCGCATGGCTACACCTTC.

Of note for this clone: The junction departs from the called germline gene at one end, perhaps through a read error. This chain joins TRBV6-1 and TRBJ2-7, with D perhaps matching TRBD2 (6 bases). CDR1 MNHNS and CDR2 SASEGT come from the germline V gene. The CDR3 is 14 amino acids. CDR3 nucleotide sequence: TGTGCCAGCAGTGCCCGACTAGGCTCCCACGAGCAGTACTTC. This encodes CASSARLGSHEQYF.

The chain joins TRBV19 to TRBJ1-2; 7 bases are a match to TRBD1. The CDR3 contains 14 residues. Germline V gene sequence: CDR1 LNHDA, CDR2 SQIVND (reference sequence). The trim removed 0 bases at V and 8 bases at J, leaving 6 bases unmatched. The CDR3 nucleotides are TGTGCCAGTAGTATAGATCGACAGGGTCGAGGCTACACCTTC. Protein product: CASSIDRQGRGYTF. The full variable domain, in which reference TRBV19 and TRBJ1-2 provide the parts outside the CDR3, is DGGITQSPKYLFRKEGQNVTLSCEQNLNHDAMYWYRQDPGQGLRLIYYSQIVNDFQKGDIAEGYSVSREKKESFPLTVTSAQKNPTAFYLCASSIDRQGRGYTFGSGTRLTVV.

The genes are TRBV10-3 and TRBJ2-3; a possible D gene is TRBD1 (6 bases). The CDR3 sequence is 14 residues long. The germline V and J ends were trimmed by 8 bases and 5 bases, with 17 bases remaining between them. Germline CDR1 reads ENHRY; CDR2 reads SYGVKD. CDR3 protein: CAIGLEAGEDTQYF. The CDR3 nucleotides are TGTGCCATCGGGTTGGAAGCAGGGGAAGATACGCAGTATTTT.

The V and J genes are TRBV2 and TRBJ1-5, with TRBD1 as a possible D gene (6 bases). The CDR3 is 14 residues long. Germline V gene sequence: CDR1 SNHLY, CDR2 FYNNEI. The V gene lost 8 bases and the J gene lost 7 bases, with 18 bases spanning the gap. CDR3 DNA: TGTGCCAGCCCCGCCCGGGACAATAAACAGCCCCAGCATTTT. Its protein is CASPARDNKQPQHF.

This sequence joins TRBV19 and TRBJ1-1; the D gene is possibly TRBD1 (5 bases). Trimming took off 3 bases at V and 6 bases at J, with 17 bases between the two ends. This CDR3 region has 15 residues. Germline CDR1 and CDR2: LNHDA and SQIVND (reference sequence). In DNA form, the CDR3 reads TGTGCCAGTAGTATTCCGTGGGGCAAAGGCGCTGAAGCTTTCTTT. This gives the protein CASSIPWGKGAEAFF.

The chain combines TRBV5-1 with TRBJ1-2; D is possibly TRBD1 (6 bases). The ends were cut back, 4 bases at V and 4 bases at J, with 14 bases in the middle. CDR3 length equals 14 residues. Germline assignment: CDR1 SGHRS and CDR2 YFSETQ. The DNA for the CDR3 is TGCGCCAGCAGCATTGACAGGATTGGCTATGGCTACACCTTC. It specifies CASSIDRIGYGYTF.